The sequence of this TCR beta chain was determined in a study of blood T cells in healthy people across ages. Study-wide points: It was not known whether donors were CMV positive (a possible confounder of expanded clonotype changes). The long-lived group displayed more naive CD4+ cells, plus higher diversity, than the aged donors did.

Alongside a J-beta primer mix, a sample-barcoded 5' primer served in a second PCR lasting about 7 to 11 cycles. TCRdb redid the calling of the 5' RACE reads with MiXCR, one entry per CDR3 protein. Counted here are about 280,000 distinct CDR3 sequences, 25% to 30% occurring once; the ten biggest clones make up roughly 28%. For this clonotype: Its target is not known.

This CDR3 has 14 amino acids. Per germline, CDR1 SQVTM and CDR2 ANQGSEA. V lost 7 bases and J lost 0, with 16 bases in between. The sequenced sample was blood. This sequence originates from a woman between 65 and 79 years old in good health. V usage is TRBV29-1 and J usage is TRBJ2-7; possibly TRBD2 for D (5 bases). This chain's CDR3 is CSGPIASSSYEQYF. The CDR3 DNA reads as TGCAGCGGACCCATAGCGTCCAGCTCCTACGAGCAGTACTTC.